What follows are 21 T cell receptor beta chains derived from one specimen sequenced in a study of T cells in tuberculosis. Libraries were prepared by immunoSEQ multiplex PCR; TCRdb keeps only in-frame clonotypes and omits some of them. The table has approximately 40,000 clones, roughly 95% seen once; the top ten hold around 4.2%. Time point of the sample: new active TB diagnosis, blood taken before or within 7 days of starting treatment. The sequencing here drew on PBMCs, taken at tuberculosis diagnosis. The receptor source for this set is an adult with tuberculosis.

This chain links TRBV6-6 with TRBJ1-5; the D is unclear. Germline CDR1 is MNHNY and CDR2 is SVGAGI (reference sequence). This CDR3 comprises 14 residues. The germline V and J ends were trimmed by 3 bases and 1 base, with 7 bases remaining between them. For the CDR3, the DNA is TGTGCCAGCAGTTATGCGGGGAGCAATCAGCCCCAGCATTTT. Translating it yields CASSYAGSNQPQHF.

This chain joins TRBV9 and TRBJ1-4; 8 positions match TRBD1. Per germline, CDR1 SGDLS and CDR2 YYNGEE. There are 15 residues in the CDR3. V dropped 4 bases and J dropped 8; count of bases not matched to a gene: 10. CDR3 coding DNA: TGTGCCAGCAGCCCTCAGGGGGCACCCCGAGAAAAACTGTTTTTT. Protein sequence: CASSPQGAPREKLFF.

Worth noting for this clone: At one boundary the junction diverges from the germline segment, which might be a read error. Other nucleotide sequences from this sample produce the same CDR3. V is TRBV7-8 and J is TRBJ1-5; D not resolved. The CDR3 is 15 amino acids. The germline V gene encodes CDR1 SGHVS and CDR2 FQNEAQ. CDR3 residues: CASSLDLGGNQPQHF. The CDR3 DNA is TGTGCCAGTAGCTTAGATCTGGGCGGCAATCAGCCCCAGCATTTT.

The chain employs TRBV28 and TRBJ1-1, with a possible D match to TRBD1 (6 bases). The ends were cut back, 2 bases at V and 6 bases at J, with 31 bases in the middle. In germline, CDR1 is MDHEN, CDR2 SYDVKM. CDR3 size: 20 residues. In DNA, the CDR3 is TGTGCCAGCAGTTTACGGGGAACAGGGAATTTGGGCCGCCTGAGGTCTGAAGCTTTCTTT. This sequence encodes CASSLRGTGNLGRLRSEAFF.

This rearrangement joins TRBV7-2 to TRBJ2-1, with 8 bases identical to TRBD2. Germline-derived CDR1 and CDR2 are SGHTA and FQGNSA. The V gene end was trimmed by 1 base and the J gene end by 10 bases; junction bases not matched to a gene: 12. The CDR3 runs to 16 residues. The CDR3 region has the DNA TGTGCCAGCAGCTTAGTCGGCGGGGGGACTTTTCAAGAGCAGTTCTTC. Translation gives CASSLVGGGTFQEQFF.

This chain links TRBV7-6 with TRBJ2-3, with a tentative D call TRBD2 (5 bases). The CDR3 length is 14 residues. Trimming pared 5 bases from V and 1 base from J, leaving 10 bases between. Germline V CDR1 and CDR2: SGHVS, FNYEAQ. CDR3 nucleotide sequence: TGTGCCAGCAGCCCCGGGCGGGGCACAGATACGCAGTATTTT. It translates to CASSPGRGTDTQYF.

This chain joins TRBV27 and TRBJ1-6; no clear D gene. The germline gives CDR1 MNHEY, CDR2 SMNVEV (reference sequence). This CDR3 contains 14 residues. Trimming left V 3 bases short and J 9 bases short, with 12 bases between. For the CDR3, the DNA is TGTGCCAGCAGTTTCCGGGGTCGAGGTTCACCCCTCCACTTT. Translation gives CASSFRGRGSPLHF.

The chain carries TRBV11-2 and TRBJ1-5, with D tentatively TRBD1 (5 bases). The CDR3 covers 15 residues. V dropped 5 bases and J dropped 5 bases, with 16 bases sitting between them. Germline CDR1 and CDR2: SGHAT and FQNNGV. This CDR3 reads CASSEEGREDQPQHF. In DNA form, the CDR3 reads TGTGCCAGCAGCGAGGAGGGACGGGAAGATCAGCCCCAGCATTTT.

J is TRBJ1-1 and V is TRBV7-9; 8 nucleotides line up with TRBD1. In germline, CDR1 is SEHNR, CDR2 FQNEAQ (reference sequence). This CDR3 region has 13 residues. V lost 8 bases to trimming and J lost 6 bases; unmatched junction nucleotides: 8. CDR3 protein: CASGQGASAEAFF. CDR3 bases: TGTGCCAGCGGCCAGGGGGCGTCCGCTGAAGCTTTCTTT. Full variable domain (missing parts from reference TRBV7-9 and TRBJ1-1): DTGVSQNPRHKITKRGQNVTFRCDPISEHNRLYWYRQTLGQGPEFLTYFQNEAQLEKSRLLSDRFSAERPKGSFSTLEIQRTEQGDSAMYLCASGQGASAEAFFGQGTRLTVV.

The V gene is TRBV4-1, the J gene TRBJ2-7; TRBD1 agrees at 10 bases. The J segment lost 1 base and the V segment lost 3 bases, leaving 9 bases of the junction unmatched. From germline, CDR1 is MGHRA and CDR2 YSYEKL. The CDR3 covers 17 residues. CDR3 protein: CASSQSAPDRGSYEQYF. The DNA of the CDR3 is TGCGCCAGCAGCCAGAGCGCCCCGGACAGGGGGTCCTACGAGCAGTACTTC.

The chain recombines TRBV28 with TRBJ2-7; 11 bases line up with TRBD2. The V gene end was trimmed by 4 bases and the J gene end by 12 bases; junction bases not matched to a gene: 8. The germline V gene has CDR1 MDHEN and CDR2 SYDVKM. The CDR3 runs to 13 residues. The CDR3 sequence is CASSSLAGATRYF. The CDR3 DNA reads as TGTGCCAGCAGTTCACTAGCGGGAGCGACCCGGTACTTC.

The chain combines TRBV14 with TRBJ2-1; D perhaps matches TRBD2 (5 bases). Trimming left V 2 bases short and J 15 bases short, with 17 bases between. The CDR3 is made up of 13 amino acids. Germline V gene sequence: CDR1 SGHDN, CDR2 FVKESK. The chain's CDR3 is CASSQQEALAPFF. CDR3 DNA sequence: TGTGCCAGCAGCCAACAGGAGGCCCTCGCCCCGTTCTTC. Supplemented by reference TRBV14 and TRBJ2-1, the full variable domain reads EAGVTQFPSHSVIEKGQTVTLRCDPISGHDNLYWYRRVMGKEIKFLLHFVKESKQDESGMPNNRFLAERTGGTYSTLKVQPAELEDSGVYFCASSQQEALAPFFGPGTRLTVL.

This chain links TRBV7-2 with TRBJ1-5, with D perhaps matching TRBD1 (6 bases). The CDR3 is made up of 15 amino acids. Trimming pared 3 bases from V and 0 bases from J, leaving 9 bases between. Per germline, CDR1 SGHTA and CDR2 FQGNSA. CDR3 DNA: TGTGCCAGCAGCTTTACAGGGTATAGCAATCAGCCCCAGCATTTT. It is translated as CASSFTGYSNQPQHF. Complete variable domain (other parts from reference TRBV7-2 and TRBJ1-5): GAGVSQSPSNKVTEKGKDVELRCDPISGHTALYWYRQSLGQGLEFLIYFQGNSAPDKSGLPSDRFSAERTGGSVSTLTIQRTQQEDSAVYLCASSFTGYSNQPQHFGDGTRLSIL.

The J gene is TRBJ2-5, the V gene TRBV7-8, with D unresolved. The CDR3 is 13 amino acids. V was clipped by 1 base and J by 5 bases, with 8 bases between them. From germline, CDR1 is SGHVS and CDR2 FQNEAQ. The DNA of the CDR3 is TGTGCCAGCAGCTTAGGGTCCGCGGAGACCCAGTACTTC. It encodes CASSLGSAETQYF. The full variable domain, with the rest looked up from reference TRBV7-8 and TRBJ2-5, is GAGVSQSPRYKVAKRGQDVALRCDPISGHVSLFWYQQALGQGPEFLTYFQNEAQLDKSGLPSDRFFAERPEGSVSTLKIQRTQQEDSAVYLCASSLGSAETQYFGPGTRLLVL.

The CDR3 reads CSVGQGLNTEAFF. The CDR3 nucleotides read TGCAGCGTTGGACAGGGTTTGAACACTGAAGCTTTCTTT. The chain has TRBV29-1 and TRBJ1-1, with 7 bases matching TRBD1. The V segment lost 4 bases and the J segment 0 bases; nucleotides outside the gene matches: 2. CDR3 size: 13 residues. CDR1 is SQVTM and CDR2 is ANQGSEA in the germline V gene. The variable domain in full, with the rest retrieved from reference TRBV29-1 and TRBJ1-1, is SAVISQKPSRDICQRGTSLTIQCQVDSQVTMMFWYRQQPGQSLTLIATANQGSEATYESGFVIDKFPISRPNLTFSTLTVSNMSPEDSSIYLCSVGQGLNTEAFFGQGTRLTVV.

This chain connects TRBV6-5 to TRBJ1-1; D is perhaps TRBD1 (5 bases). The CDR3 runs 14 residues. Germline CDR1 reads MNHEY; CDR2 reads SVGAGI. V gave up 5 bases and J gave up 2 bases, with 12 bases separating them. For the CDR3, the DNA is TGTGCCAGCAGTGTGCAGGGCCGCAACACTGAAGCTTTCTTT. This codes for CASSVQGRNTEAFF.

V usage is TRBV7-8 and J usage is TRBJ1-1, with a tentative D call TRBD1 (5 bases). The V gene lost 3 bases and the J gene lost 7 bases, with 12 bases spanning the gap. Per germline, CDR1 SGHVS and CDR2 FQNEAQ. The CDR3 is 13 amino acids. CDR3 loop: CASSFRQGSEAFF. CDR3 in DNA: TGTGCCAGCAGCTTTCGGCAGGGTAGTGAAGCTTTCTTT.

The chain carries TRBV21-1 and TRBJ1-2; the tabulated D call, TRBD1, remains unverified against the DNA. TRBV21-1 counts as a pseudogene. The CDR3 extends over 16 amino acids. The CDR3 DNA follows: TGTGCCAGCAGCAAAACTCAGGGGCTCCCTAACTATGGCTACACCTTC. It codes for CASSKTQGLPNYGYTF.

The V and J genes are TRBV6-1 and TRBJ1-1; no clear D. There are 11 residues in the CDR3. Germline lookup yields CDR1 MNHNS and CDR2 SASEGT. V dropped 6 bases and J dropped 4 bases, with 6 bases sitting between them. The CDR3 region is CASRAATEAFF. CDR3 coding DNA: TGTGCCAGCAGGGCGGCCACTGAAGCTTTCTTT.

The V and J genes are TRBV7-8 and TRBJ1-3; 8 nucleotides line up with TRBD1. This CDR3 region has 16 residues. After removal of 5 bases from V and 1 base from J, the junction contained 7 bases not matched to a gene. The V gene's germline CDR1 is SGHVS and CDR2 FQNEAQ. The CDR3 reads CASSRTDRASGNTIYF. As DNA, the CDR3 is TGTGCCAGCAGCAGAACGGACAGGGCTTCTGGAAACACCATATATTTT.

The V and J genes are TRBV11-2 and TRBJ1-1; D uncertain. This CDR3 has 13 amino acids. Trimming pared 1 base from V and 7 bases from J, leaving 10 bases between. Germline V gives CDR1 SGHAT, CDR2 FQNNGV. CDR3 loop: CASSLVRSNEAFF. The CDR3 DNA sequence: TGTGCCAGCAGCTTAGTGAGGTCCAATGAAGCTTTCTTT.